The rows below give T cell receptor beta chains drawn from one sample of a study of tumor-infiltrating lymphocytes in primary liver carcinoma. Via MiXCR, TCRdb re-called the multiplex PCR reads, giving one row per CDR3 protein. Among approximately 40,000 distinct CDR3 sequences listed, 65% to 85% were seen once. Material for sequencing was liver tumor tissue from sampling region 2. These receptors were collected from a middle-aged man with primary liver carcinoma and hepatitis B virus infection. CDR3s include the opening cysteine and the closing phenylalanine or tryptophan. A D gene is named only where the DNA matches it firmly. Rows may omit the clone size; those that give it use once, few, many or a size class.

cdr3_aa,cdr3_nt,d_call,v_call,j_call,clone_size
CASSMGGDSGISLSGVNVLTF,TGTGCCAGCAGCATGGGGGGAGACAGTGGCATTTCCCTCTCTGGGGTCAATGTCCTGACTTTC,.,TRBV11-2,TRBJ2-6,.
CASSLDLTNYGYAF,TGTGCCAGCAGTTTGGACTTAACTAACTATGGTTACGCCTTC,.,TRBV12-3/TRBV12-4,TRBJ1-2,few
CARSLAVNTEAFF,TGTGCCAGAAGCTTAGCGGTTAACACTGAAGCCTTCTTT,.,TRBV11-3,TRBJ1-1,.
CASSDRRRGANQPQHF,TGTGCCAGCAGCGACCGACGGCGGGGGGCCAATCAGCCCCAGCATTTT,.,TRBV11-3,TRBJ1-5,once
CSVALGPAVSYEQYF,TGCAGCGTCGCTTTGGGACCAGCGGTGTCGTACGAGCAGTACTTT,.,TRBV29-1,TRBJ2-7,.
CASSIGVGAETQYF,TGTGCCAGCAGCATAGGAGTGGGAGCAGAGACCCAGTACTTC,.,TRBV9,TRBJ2-5,.
CSAITSGTGIPYEQYF,TGCAGCGCCATTACATCTGGGACTGGCATTCCCTACGAGCAGTACTTC,.,TRBV29-1,TRBJ2-7,.
CARTESGQGATEQFF,TGTGCCAGAACCGAATCGGGACAGGGGGCAACGGAGCAGTTCTTC,TRBD1,TRBV6-2/TRBV6-3,TRBJ2-1,.
CATSGLDPWETQYF,TGTGCCACCAGTGGCCTGGATCCGTGGGAGACTCAGTACTTC,.,TRBV24-1,TRBJ2-5,once
CSVSGTRASDTHYF,TGTAGCGTTTCCGGGACACGGGCGTCAGATACGCACTATTTT,.,TRBV29-1,TRBJ2-3,.
CAELGDRALDTEAFF,TGTGCTGAACTAGGAGACAGGGCTTTGGACACTGAAGCTTTCTTT,TRBD1,TRBV30,TRBJ1-1,.